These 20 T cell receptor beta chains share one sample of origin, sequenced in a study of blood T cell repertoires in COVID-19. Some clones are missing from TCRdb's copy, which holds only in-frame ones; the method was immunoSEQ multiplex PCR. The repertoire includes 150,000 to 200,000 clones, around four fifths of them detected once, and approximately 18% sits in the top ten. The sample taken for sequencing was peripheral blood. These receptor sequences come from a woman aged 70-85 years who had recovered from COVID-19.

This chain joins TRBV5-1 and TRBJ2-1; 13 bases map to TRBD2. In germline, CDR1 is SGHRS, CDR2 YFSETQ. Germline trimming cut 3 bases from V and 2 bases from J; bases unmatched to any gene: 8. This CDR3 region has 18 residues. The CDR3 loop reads CASSSTRLAGGPYNEQFF. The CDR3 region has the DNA TGCGCCAGCAGCTCCACCCGACTAGCGGGAGGCCCCTACAATGAGCAGTTCTTC. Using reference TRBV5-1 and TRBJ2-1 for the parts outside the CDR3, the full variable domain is KAGVTQTPRYLIKTRGQQVTLSCSPISGHRSVSWYQQTPGQGLQFLFEYFSETQRNKGNFPGRFSGRQFSNSRSEMNVSTLELGDSALYLCASSSTRLAGGPYNEQFFGPGTRLTVL.

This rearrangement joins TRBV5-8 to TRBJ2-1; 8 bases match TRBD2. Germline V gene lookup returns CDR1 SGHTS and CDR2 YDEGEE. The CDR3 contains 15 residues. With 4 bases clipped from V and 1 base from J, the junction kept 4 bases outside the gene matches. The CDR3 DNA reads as TGTGCCAGCAGCCTCCGGGGGGGGTCCTACAATGAGCAGTTCTTC. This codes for CASSLRGGSYNEQFF.

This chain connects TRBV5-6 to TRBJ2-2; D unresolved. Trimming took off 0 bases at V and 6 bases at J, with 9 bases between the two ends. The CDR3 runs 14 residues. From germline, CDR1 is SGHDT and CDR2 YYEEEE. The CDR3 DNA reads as TGTGCCAGCAGCTTGGGTCGGAGCTCCGGGGAGCTGTTTTTT. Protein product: CASSLGRSSGELFF.

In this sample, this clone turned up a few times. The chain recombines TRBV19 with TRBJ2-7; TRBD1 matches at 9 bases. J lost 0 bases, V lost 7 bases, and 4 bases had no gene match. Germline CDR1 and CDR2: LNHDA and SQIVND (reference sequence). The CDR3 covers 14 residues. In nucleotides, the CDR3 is TGTGCCAGTACTGGGACAGGGAACTCCTACGAGCAGTACTTC. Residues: CASTGTGNSYEQYF.

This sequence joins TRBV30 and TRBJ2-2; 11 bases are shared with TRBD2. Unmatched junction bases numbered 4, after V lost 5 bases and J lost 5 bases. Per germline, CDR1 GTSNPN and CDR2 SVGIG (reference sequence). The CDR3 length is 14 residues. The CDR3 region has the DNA TGTGCCTGGCTAGCGGGAGGCGAAACCGGGGAGCTGTTTTTT. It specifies CAWLAGGETGELFF.

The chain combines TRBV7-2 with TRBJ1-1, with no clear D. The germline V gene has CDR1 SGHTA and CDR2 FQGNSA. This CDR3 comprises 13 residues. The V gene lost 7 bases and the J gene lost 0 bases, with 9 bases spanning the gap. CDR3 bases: TGTGCCAGCACCTTGGAGATGAACACTGAAGCTTTCTTT. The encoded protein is CASTLEMNTEAFF.

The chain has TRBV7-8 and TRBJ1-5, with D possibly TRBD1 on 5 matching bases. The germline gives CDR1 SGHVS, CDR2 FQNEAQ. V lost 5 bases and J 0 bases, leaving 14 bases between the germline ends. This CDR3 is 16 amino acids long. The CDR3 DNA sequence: TGTGCCAGCAGCCCGGGGGAACTATATAGCAATCAGCCCCAGCATTTT. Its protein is CASSPGELYSNQPQHF.

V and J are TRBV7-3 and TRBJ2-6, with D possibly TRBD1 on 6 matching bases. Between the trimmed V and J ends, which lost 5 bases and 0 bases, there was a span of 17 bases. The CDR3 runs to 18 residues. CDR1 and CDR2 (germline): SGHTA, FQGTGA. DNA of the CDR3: TGTGCCAGCAGCCCAACCGGACAGAGAAGCTCTGGGGCCAACGTCCTGACTTTC. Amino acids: CASSPTGQRSSGANVLTF.

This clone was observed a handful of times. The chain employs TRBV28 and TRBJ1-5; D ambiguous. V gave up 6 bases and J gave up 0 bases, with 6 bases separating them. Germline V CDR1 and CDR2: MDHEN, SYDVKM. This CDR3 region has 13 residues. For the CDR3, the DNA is TGTGCCAGCAGCACCTATAGCAATCAGCCCCAGCATTTT. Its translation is CASSTYSNQPQHF.

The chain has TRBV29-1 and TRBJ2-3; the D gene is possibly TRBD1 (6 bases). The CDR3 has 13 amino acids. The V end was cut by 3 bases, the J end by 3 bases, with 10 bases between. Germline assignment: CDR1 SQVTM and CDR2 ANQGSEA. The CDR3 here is CSVDRGYTDTQYF. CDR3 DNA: TGCAGCGTTGACAGGGGATATACAGATACGCAGTATTTT.

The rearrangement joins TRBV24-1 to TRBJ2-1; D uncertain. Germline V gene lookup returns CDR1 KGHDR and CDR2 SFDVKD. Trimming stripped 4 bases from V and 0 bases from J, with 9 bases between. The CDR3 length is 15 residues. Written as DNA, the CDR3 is TGTGCCACCAGTGACCCACGACTCTCCTACAATGAGCAGTTCTTC. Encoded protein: CATSDPRLSYNEQFF.

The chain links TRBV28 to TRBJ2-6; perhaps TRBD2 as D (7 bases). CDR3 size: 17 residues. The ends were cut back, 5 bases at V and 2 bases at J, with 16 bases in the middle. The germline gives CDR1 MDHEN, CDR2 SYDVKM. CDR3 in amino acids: CASSPPGGRPGANVLTF. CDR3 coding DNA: TGTGCCAGCAGTCCCCCGGGGGGCCGACCTGGGGCCAACGTCCTGACTTTC.

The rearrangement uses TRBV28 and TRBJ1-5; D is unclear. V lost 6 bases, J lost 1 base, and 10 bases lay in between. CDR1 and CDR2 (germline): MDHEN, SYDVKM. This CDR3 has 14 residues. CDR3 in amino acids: CASSGILSNQPQHF. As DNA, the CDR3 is TGTGCCAGCAGCGGGATTCTAAGCAATCAGCCCCAGCATTTT.

The CDR3 DNA reads as TGCGCCAGCAGCATCGGGACAGGCAATCAGCCCCAGCATTTT. Protein product: CASSIGTGNQPQHF. The chain employs TRBV5-1 and TRBJ1-5, with TRBD1 identical over 7 bases. Germline V CDR1 and CDR2: SGHRS, YFSETQ. V lost 4 bases and J lost 2; bases outside the gene matches: 3. There are 14 residues in the CDR3. The whole variable domain, remainder taken from reference TRBV5-1 and TRBJ1-5, is KAGVTQTPRYLIKTRGQQVTLSCSPISGHRSVSWYQQTPGQGLQFLFEYFSETQRNKGNFPGRFSGRQFSNSRSEMNVSTLELGDSALYLCASSIGTGNQPQHFGDGTRLSIL.

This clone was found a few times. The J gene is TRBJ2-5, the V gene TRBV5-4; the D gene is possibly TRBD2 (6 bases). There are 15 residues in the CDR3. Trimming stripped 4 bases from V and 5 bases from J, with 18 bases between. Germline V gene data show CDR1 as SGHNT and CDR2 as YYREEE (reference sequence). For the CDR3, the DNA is TGTGCCAGCAGCCCACCCGGGACTGGCAGCGAGACCCAGTACTTC. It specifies CASSPPGTGSETQYF. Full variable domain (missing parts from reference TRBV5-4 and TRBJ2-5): ETGVTQSPTHLIKTRGQQVTLRCSSQSGHNTVSWYQQALGQGPQFIFQYYREEENGRGNFPPRFSGLQFPNYSSELNVNALELDDSALYLCASSPPGTGSETQYFGPGTRLLVL.

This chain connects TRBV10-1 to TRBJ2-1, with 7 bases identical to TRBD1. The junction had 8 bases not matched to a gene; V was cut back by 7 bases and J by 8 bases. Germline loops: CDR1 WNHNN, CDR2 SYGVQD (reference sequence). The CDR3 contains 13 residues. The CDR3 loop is CASNPTGSYEQFF. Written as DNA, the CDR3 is TGCGCCAGCAACCCGACAGGGAGCTATGAGCAGTTCTTC.

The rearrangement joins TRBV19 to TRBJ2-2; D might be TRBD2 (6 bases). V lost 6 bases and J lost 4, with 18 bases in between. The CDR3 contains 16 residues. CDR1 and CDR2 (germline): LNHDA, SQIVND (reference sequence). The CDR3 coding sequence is TGTGCCAGTAGCCCGATCGGGGGACTCGGCACCGGGGAGCTGTTTTTT. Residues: CASSPIGGLGTGELFF.

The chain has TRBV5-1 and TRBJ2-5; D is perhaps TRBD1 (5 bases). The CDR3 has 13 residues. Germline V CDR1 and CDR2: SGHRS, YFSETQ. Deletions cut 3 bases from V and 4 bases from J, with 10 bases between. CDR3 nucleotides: TGCGCCAGCAGCTACGGCCAGGGAGAGACCCAGTACTTC. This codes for CASSYGQGETQYF.

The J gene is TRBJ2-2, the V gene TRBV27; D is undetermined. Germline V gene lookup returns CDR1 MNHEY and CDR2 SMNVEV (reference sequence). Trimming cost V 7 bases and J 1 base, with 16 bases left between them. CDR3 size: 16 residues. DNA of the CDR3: TGTGCCAGCAACCCCCAAGAGGAGAGGAACACCGGGGAGCTGTTTTTT. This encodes CASNPQEERNTGELFF.

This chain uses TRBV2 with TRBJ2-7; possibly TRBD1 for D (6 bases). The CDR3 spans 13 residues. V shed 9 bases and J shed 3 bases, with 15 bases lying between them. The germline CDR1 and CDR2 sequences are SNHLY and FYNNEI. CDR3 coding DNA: TGTGCCAGTTTGGGGGCGGAACTCTACGAGCAGTACTTC. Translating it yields CASLGAELYEQYF.